The clone carrying this T cell receptor (beta chain) came up many times. This CDR3 region has 15 residues. Trimming removed 4 bases from V and 4 bases from J, with 11 bases in between. This sample was taken from a study of T cells after yellow fever vaccination. MiXCR was run by TCRdb on the 5' RACE reads, yielding one entry per CDR3 protein. Of approximately 74,000 distinct CDR3 sequences detected, 5.9% appear once; the ten largest clones hold over 2%. This clonotype was sampled from a man between 18 and 35 years old who received the YFV17D yellow fever vaccine. Here the sequenced sample was CD4+ T cells sorted from PBMCs, taken less than 16 days after the first yellow fever vaccination. J is TRBJ1-6 and V is TRBV12-3 or TRBV12-4; D is uncertain. The CDR3 DNA sequence: TGTGCCAGCAGTTCAAGCGACGGTTATAATTCACCCCTCCACTTT. This encodes CASSSSDGYNSPLHF.